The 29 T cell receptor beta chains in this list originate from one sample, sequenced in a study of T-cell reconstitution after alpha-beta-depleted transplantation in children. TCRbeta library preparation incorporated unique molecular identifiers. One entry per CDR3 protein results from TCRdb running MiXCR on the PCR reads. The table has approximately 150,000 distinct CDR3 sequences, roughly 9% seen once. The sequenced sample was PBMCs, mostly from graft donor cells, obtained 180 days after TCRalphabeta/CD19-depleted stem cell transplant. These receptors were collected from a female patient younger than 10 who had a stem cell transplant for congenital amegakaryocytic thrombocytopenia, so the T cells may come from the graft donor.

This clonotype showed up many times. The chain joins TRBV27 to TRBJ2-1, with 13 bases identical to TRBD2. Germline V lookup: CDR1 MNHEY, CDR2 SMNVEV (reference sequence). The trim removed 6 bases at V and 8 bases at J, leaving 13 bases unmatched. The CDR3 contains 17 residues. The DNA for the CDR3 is TGTGCCAGCAGCCCTATACTAGCGGGGGGGCCCAGGGATGAGCAGTTCTTC. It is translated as CASSPILAGGPRDEQFF.

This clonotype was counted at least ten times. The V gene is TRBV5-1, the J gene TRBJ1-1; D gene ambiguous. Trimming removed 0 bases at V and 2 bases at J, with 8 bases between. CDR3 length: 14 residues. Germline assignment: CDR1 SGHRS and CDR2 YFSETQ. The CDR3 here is CASSLVPGNTEAFF. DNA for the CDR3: TGCGCCAGCAGCTTGGTTCCAGGTAACACTGAAGCTTTCTTT.

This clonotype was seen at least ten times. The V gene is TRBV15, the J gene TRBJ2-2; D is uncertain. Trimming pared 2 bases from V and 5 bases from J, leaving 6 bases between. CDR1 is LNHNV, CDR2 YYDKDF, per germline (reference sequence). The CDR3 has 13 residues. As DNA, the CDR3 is TGTGCCACCAGCAGACGTGGTACCGGGGAGCTGTTTTTT. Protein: CATSRRGTGELFF. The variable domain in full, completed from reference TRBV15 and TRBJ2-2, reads DAMVIQNPRYQVTQFGKPVTLSCSQTLNHNVMYWYQQKSSQAPKLLFHYYDKDFNNEADTPDNFQSRRPNTSFCFLDIRSPGLGDTAMYLCATSRRGTGELFFGEGSRLTVL.

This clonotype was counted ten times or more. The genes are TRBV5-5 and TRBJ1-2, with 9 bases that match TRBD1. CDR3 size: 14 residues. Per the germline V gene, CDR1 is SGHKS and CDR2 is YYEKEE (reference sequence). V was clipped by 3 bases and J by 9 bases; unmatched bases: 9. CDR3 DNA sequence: TGTGCCAGCAGCTGGGGACAGGGTGATAAGAGCTACACCTTC. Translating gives CASSWGQGDKSYTF.

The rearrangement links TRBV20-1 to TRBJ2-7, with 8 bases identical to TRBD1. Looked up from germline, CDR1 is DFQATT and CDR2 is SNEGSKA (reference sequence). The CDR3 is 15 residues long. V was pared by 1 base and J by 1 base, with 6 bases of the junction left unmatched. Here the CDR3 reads CSARGDRSASYEQYF. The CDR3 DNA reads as TGCAGTGCTAGAGGGGACAGGTCTGCTTCCTACGAGCAGTACTTC.

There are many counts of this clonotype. The CDR3 loop is CSAQSVVGNEQFF. CDR3 in DNA: TGCAGTGCCCAGAGCGTAGTAGGCAATGAGCAGTTCTTC. The rearrangement links TRBV20-1 to TRBJ2-1, with D unresolved. The germline V and J ends were trimmed by 6 bases and 6 bases, with 15 bases remaining between them. Germline CDR1 and CDR2: DFQATT and SNEGSKA (reference sequence). The CDR3 consists of 13 residues.

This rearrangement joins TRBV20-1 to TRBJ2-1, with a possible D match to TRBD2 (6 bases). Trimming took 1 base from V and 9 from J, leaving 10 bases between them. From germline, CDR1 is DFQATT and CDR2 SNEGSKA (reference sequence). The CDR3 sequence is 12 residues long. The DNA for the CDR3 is TGCAGTGCTAGAGTTCCGGAGGGTGAGCAGTTCTTC. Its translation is CSARVPEGEQFF.

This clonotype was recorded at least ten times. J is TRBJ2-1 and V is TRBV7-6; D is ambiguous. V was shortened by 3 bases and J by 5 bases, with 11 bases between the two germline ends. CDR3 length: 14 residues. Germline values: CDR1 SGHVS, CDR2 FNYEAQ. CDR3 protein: CASSLAGVNNEQFF. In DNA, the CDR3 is TGTGCCAGCAGCTTGGCCGGTGTAAACAATGAGCAGTTCTTC.

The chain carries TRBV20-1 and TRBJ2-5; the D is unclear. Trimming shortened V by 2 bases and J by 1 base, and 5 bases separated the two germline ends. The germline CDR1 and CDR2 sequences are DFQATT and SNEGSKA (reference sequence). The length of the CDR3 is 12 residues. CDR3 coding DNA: TGCAGTGCTAGATCCAGCCAAGAGACCCAGTACTTC. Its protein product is CSARSSQETQYF.

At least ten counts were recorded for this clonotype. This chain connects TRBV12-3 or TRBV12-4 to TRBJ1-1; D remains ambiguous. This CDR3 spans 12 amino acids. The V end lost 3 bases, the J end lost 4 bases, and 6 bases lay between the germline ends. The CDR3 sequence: CASSFGVTEAFF. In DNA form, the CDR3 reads TGTGCCAGCAGTTTCGGGGTCACTGAAGCTTTCTTT.

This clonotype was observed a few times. The CDR3 DNA sequence: TGTGCCAGCAGCTTAATGGTCTGGAAGGGGCTGGAATATGTCACTGAAGCTTTCTTT. Protein product: CASSLMVWKGLEYVTEAFF. V usage is TRBV7-9 and J usage is TRBJ1-1; TRBD1 is a possible D gene (5 bases). V lost 2 bases and J lost 4, with 26 bases in between. Germline CDR1 reads SEHNR; CDR2 reads FQNEAQ (reference sequence). This CDR3 spans 19 amino acids.

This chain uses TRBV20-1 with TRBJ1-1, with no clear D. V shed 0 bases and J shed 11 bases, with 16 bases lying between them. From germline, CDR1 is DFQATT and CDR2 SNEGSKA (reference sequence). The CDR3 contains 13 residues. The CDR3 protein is CSARDHRGIGAFF. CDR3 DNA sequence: TGCAGTGCTAGAGATCACAGAGGGATTGGGGCTTTCTTT.

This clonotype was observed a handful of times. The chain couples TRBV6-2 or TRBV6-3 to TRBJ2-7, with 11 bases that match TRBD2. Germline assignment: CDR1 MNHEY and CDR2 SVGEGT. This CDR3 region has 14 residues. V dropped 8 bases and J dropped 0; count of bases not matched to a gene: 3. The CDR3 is CASLTSGNSYEQYF. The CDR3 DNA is TGTGCCAGCCTGACTAGCGGGAACTCCTACGAGCAGTACTTC.

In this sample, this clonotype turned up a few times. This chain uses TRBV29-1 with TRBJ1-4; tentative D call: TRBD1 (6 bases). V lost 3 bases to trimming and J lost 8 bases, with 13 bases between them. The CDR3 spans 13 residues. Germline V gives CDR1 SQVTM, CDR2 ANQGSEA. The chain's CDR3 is CSVDSGGEEKLFF. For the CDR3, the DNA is TGCAGCGTTGATTCCGGGGGCGAAGAAAAACTGTTTTTT.

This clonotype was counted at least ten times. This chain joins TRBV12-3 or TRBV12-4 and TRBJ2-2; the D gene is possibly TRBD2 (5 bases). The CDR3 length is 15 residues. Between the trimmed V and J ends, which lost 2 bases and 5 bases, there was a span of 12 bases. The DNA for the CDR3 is TGTGCCAGCAGTTTAAGCGCCGGGGTGACCGGGGAGCTGTTTTTT. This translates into CASSLSAGVTGELFF.

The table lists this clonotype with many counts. The chain's CDR3 is CASRFDNRYEQYF. The CDR3 DNA reads TGTGCCAGCAGATTTGACAACCGCTACGAGCAGTACTTC. The chain has TRBV11-2 and TRBJ2-7; D remains unclear. The germline V and J ends were trimmed by 6 bases and 3 bases, with 12 bases remaining between them. This CDR3 region has 13 residues. Germline CDR1 SGHAT, CDR2 FQNNGV.

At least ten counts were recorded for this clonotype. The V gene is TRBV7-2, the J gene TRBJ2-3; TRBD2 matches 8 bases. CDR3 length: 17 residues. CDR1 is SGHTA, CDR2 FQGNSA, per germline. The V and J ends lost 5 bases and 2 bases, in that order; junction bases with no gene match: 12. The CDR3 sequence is CASSPRERLALTDTQYF. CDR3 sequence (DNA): TGTGCCAGCAGCCCCCGAGAGAGACTAGCGCTCACAGATACGCAGTATTTT.

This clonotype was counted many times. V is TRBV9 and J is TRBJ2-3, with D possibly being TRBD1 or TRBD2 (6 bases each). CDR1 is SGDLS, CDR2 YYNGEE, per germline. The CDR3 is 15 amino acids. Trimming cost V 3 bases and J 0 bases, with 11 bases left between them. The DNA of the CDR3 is TGTGCCAGCAGCGCCCGGGGGACAAGCACAGATACGCAGTATTTT. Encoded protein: CASSARGTSTDTQYF.

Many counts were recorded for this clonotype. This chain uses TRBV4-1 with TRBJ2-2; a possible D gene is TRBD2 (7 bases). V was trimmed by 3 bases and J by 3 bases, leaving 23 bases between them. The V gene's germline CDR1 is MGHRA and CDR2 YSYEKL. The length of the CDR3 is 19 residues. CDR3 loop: CASSHPPVGEGGYTGELFF. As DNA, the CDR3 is TGCGCCAGCAGCCACCCCCCCGTCGGGGAGGGGGGTTACACCGGGGAGCTGTTTTTT.

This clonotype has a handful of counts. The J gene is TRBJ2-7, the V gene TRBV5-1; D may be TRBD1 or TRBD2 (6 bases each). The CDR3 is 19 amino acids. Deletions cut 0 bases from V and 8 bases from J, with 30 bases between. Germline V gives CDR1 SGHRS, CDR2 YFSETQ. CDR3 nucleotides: TGCGCCAGCAGCTTGGGGGACAAAAGTGTCAGGGACTTCCTACGAAAGCAGTACTTC. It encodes CASSLGDKSVRDFLRKQYF.

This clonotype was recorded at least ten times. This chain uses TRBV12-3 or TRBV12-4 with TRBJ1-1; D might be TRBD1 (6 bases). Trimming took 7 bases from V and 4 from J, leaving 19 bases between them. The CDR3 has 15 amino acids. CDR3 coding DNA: TGTGCCAGCACCCTCAGGGGCCAGTGGGGCACTGAAGCTTTCTTT. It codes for CASTLRGQWGTEAFF.

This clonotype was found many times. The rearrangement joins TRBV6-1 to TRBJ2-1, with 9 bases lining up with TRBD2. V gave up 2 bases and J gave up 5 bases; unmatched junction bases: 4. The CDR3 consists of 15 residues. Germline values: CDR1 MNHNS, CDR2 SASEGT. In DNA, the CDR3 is TGTGCCAGCAGTGAAATGGCTAGCGGGAACAATGAGCAGTTCTTC. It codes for CASSEMASGNNEQFF.

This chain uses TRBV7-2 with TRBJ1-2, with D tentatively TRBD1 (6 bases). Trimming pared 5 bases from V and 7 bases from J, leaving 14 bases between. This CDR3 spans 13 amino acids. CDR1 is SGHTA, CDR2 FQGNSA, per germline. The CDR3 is CASSQYTGFGYTF. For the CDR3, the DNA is TGTGCCAGCAGCCAATATACAGGGTTTGGCTACACCTTC.

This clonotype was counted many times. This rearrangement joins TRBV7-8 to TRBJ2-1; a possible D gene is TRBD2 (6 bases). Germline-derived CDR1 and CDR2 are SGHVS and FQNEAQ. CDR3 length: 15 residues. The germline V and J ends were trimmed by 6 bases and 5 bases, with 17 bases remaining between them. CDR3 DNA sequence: TGTGCCAGCAGATCTAGCCGGGGGATACACAATGAGCAGTTCTTC. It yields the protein CASRSSRGIHNEQFF.

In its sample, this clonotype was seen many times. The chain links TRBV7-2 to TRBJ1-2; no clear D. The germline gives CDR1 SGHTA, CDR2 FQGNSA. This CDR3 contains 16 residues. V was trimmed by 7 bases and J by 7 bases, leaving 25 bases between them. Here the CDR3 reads CASKITHLPPYIGYTF. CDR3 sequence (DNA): TGTGCCAGCAAAATAACACATTTGCCCCCATATATTGGCTACACCTTC.

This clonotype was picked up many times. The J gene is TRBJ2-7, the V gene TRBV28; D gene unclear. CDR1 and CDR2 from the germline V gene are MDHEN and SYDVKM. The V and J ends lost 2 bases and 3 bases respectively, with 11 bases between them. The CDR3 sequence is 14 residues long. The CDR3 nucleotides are TGTGCCAGCAGTTTACCACAGACTTTCTACGAGCAGTACTTC. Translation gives CASSLPQTFYEQYF.

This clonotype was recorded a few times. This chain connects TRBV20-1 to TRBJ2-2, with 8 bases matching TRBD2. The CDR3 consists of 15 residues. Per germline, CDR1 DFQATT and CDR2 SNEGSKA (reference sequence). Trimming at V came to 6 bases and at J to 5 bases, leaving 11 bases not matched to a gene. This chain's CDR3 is CSATLAAPGTGELFF. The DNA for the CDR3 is TGCAGTGCCACACTAGCGGCCCCCGGGACCGGGGAGCTGTTTTTT.

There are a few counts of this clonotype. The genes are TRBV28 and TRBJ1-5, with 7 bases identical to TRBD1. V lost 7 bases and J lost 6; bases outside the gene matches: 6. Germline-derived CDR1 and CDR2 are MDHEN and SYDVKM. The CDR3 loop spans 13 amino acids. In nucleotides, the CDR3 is TGTGCCAGCATCTCAGGGGGGGGTCAGCCCCAGCATTTT. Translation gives CASISGGGQPQHF.

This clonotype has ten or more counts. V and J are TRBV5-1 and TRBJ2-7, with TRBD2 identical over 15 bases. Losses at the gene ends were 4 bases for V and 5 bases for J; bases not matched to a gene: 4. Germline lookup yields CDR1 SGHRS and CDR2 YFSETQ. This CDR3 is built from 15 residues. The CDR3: CASSLGTSGRNEQYF. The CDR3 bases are TGCGCCAGCAGCCTCGGGACTAGCGGGAGGAACGAGCAGTACTTC.